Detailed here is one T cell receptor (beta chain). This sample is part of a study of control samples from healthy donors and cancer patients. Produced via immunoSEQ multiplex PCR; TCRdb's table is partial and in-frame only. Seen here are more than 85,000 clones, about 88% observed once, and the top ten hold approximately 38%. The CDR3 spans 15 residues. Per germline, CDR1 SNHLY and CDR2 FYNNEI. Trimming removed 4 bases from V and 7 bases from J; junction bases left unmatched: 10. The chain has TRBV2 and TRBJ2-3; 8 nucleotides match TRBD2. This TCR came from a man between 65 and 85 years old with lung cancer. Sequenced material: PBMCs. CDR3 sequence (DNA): TGTGCCAGCAGTGTGGCAATAGCGGGGAGAAATACGCAGTATTTT. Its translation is CASSVAIAGRNTQYF.